The 23 T cell receptor beta chains reported below all come from one sample, sequenced in a study of blood T cell repertoires in COVID-19. TCRdb keeps only in-frame clones here, not all; method: immunoSEQ multiplex PCR. The sample records roughly 110,000 clones, about nine tenths being singletons. The sample was peripheral blood. The receptors derive from a woman aged 50 to 60 with acute or convalescent COVID-19.

The gene calls are TRBV2 and TRBJ2-7, with 8 bases that match TRBD1. V was clipped by 5 bases and J by 5 bases; unmatched bases: 8. This CDR3 is built from 14 residues. Germline CDR1 SNHLY, CDR2 FYNNEI. Written as DNA, the CDR3 is TGTGCCAGCAGTACTGAGACAGGGGCCCACGAGCAGTACTTC. This encodes CASSTETGAHEQYF.

This clone came up once. This sequence joins TRBV19 and TRBJ1-5, with 10 bases aligning to TRBD1. Germline values: CDR1 LNHDA, CDR2 SQIVND (reference sequence). J lost 0 bases, V lost 4 bases, and 9 bases had no gene match. CDR3 length: 18 residues. The CDR3 region is CASSTPGTGEYSNQPQHF. The CDR3, as DNA: TGTGCCAGTAGTACCCCCGGGACAGGGGAGTATAGCAATCAGCCCCAGCATTTT.

The chain links TRBV6-6 to TRBJ1-5; D ambiguous. V lost 6 bases to trimming and J lost 6 bases, with 6 bases between them. The V gene's germline CDR1 is MNHNY and CDR2 SVGAGI (reference sequence). The CDR3 sequence is 11 residues long. The CDR3 region has the DNA TGTGCCAGCAGAGGGAGTCAGCCCCAGCATTTT. It translates to CASRGSQPQHF.

In DNA, the CDR3 is TGTGCCAGCGGTACAGATTTGAACACTGAAGCTTTCTTT. Translation: CASGTDLNTEAFF. The J gene is TRBJ1-1, the V gene TRBV7-8; D unresolved. Trimming shortened V by 8 bases and J by 0 bases, and 10 bases separated the two germline ends. Germline CDR1 and CDR2: SGHVS and FQNEAQ. The CDR3 contains 13 residues.

The chain is built from TRBV19 and TRBJ1-2; D gene ambiguous. Germline CDR1 reads LNHDA; CDR2 reads SQIVND (reference sequence). V was trimmed by 4 bases and J by 3 bases, leaving 15 bases between them. The length of the CDR3 is 15 residues. The CDR3 region is CASSTPLTADYGYTF. Here the CDR3 DNA reads TGTGCCAGTAGTACCCCTCTTACAGCTGACTATGGCTACACCTTC.

The chain carries TRBV5-1 and TRBJ1-3, with TRBD1 as a possible D gene (6 bases). CDR1 and CDR2 from the germline V gene are SGHRS and YFSETQ. V shed 4 bases and J shed 3 bases, with 8 bases lying between them. The CDR3 spans 13 residues. The CDR3: CASSQDSGNTIYF. The CDR3 DNA is TGCGCCAGCAGCCAGGACAGTGGAAACACCATATATTTT. The full variable domain, rest sourced from reference TRBV5-1 and TRBJ1-3, is KAGVTQTPRYLIKTRGQQVTLSCSPISGHRSVSWYQQTPGQGLQFLFEYFSETQRNKGNFPGRFSGRQFSNSRSEMNVSTLELGDSALYLCASSQDSGNTIYFGEGSWLTVV.

This sequence joins TRBV6-5 and TRBJ1-5; 8 bases map to TRBD1. Germline V gene sequence: CDR1 MNHEY, CDR2 SVGAGI. Trimming removed 5 bases from V and 5 bases from J; junction bases left unmatched: 5. The CDR3 extends over 14 amino acids. CDR3 in amino acids: CASSPGQGYQPQHF. CDR3 nucleotides: TGTGCCAGCAGTCCCGGACAGGGCTATCAGCCCCAGCATTTT.

This clone has only one observation. CDR3 sequence reads: CASSYWRGALDGELFF. The CDR3 DNA is TGTGCCAGCAGTTACTGGCGGGGGGCCCTCGATGGAGAGCTGTTTTTT. The rearrangement links TRBV6-2 or TRBV6-3 to TRBJ2-2; TRBD2 matches at 8 bases. Germline lookup yields CDR1 MNHEY and CDR2 SVGEGT. J was trimmed by 11 bases and V by 1 base; bases with no gene match: 12. This CDR3 comprises 16 residues.

This clone has more than one count but fewer than ten. This chain uses TRBV7-9 with TRBJ1-2, with D possibly matching TRBD1 (6 bases). This CDR3 has 13 residues. Trimming removed 3 bases from V and 6 bases from J, with 11 bases in between. The germline V gene encodes CDR1 SEHNR and CDR2 FQNEAQ (reference sequence). The CDR3 region is CASSFQGWDGYTF. The DNA for the CDR3 is TGTGCCAGCAGCTTCCAGGGGTGGGATGGCTACACCTTC.

V usage is TRBV21-1 and J usage is TRBJ1-4. TRBV21-1 has pseudogene status. The CDR3 contains 13 residues. The CDR3 sequence is CASPQRGNEKLFF. In DNA, the CDR3 is TGTGCCAGCCCCCAGCGGGGGAATGAAAAACTGTTTTTT.

The chain has TRBV2 and TRBJ1-2, with D uncertain. This CDR3 comprises 13 residues. V gave up 3 bases and J gave up 5 bases, with 10 bases separating them. Germline V gene sequence: CDR1 SNHLY, CDR2 FYNNEI. CDR3 coding DNA: TGTGCCAGCAGTGATGGACGGAGGTATGGCTACACCTTC. This sequence encodes CASSDGRRYGYTF.

The V and J genes are TRBV29-1 and TRBJ1-1; D may be TRBD1 (5 bases). From germline, CDR1 is SQVTM and CDR2 ANQGSEA. The V and J ends lost 3 bases and 8 bases respectively, with 10 bases between them. There are 11 residues in the CDR3. CDR3 protein: CSVDKGWEAFF. CDR3 DNA sequence: TGCAGCGTTGACAAGGGGTGGGAAGCTTTCTTT.

The J gene is TRBJ2-6, the V gene TRBV19, with no clear D. The V end was cut by 6 bases, the J end by 1 base, with 4 bases between. This CDR3 is 13 amino acids long. The germline V gene has CDR1 LNHDA and CDR2 SQIVND (reference sequence). The CDR3 reads CASSPSGANVLTF. The CDR3 DNA follows: TGTGCCAGTAGCCCGTCTGGGGCCAACGTCCTGACTTTC.

This chain uses TRBV21-1 with TRBJ2-7; TRBD1, the table's D call, lacks a check against the DNA. TRBV21-1 is assigned pseudogene status. The CDR3 totals 15 residues. Here the CDR3 DNA reads TGTGCCAGCAGCAACGGGACATGGCTCTCCTACGAGCAGTACTTC. This encodes CASSNGTWLSYEQYF.

The rearrangement links TRBV24-1 to TRBJ2-3; 7 bases are shared with TRBD2. Germline CDR1 reads KGHDR; CDR2 reads SFDVKD. This CDR3 has 17 residues. V lost 2 bases and J lost 4; bases outside the gene matches: 11. CDR3 coding DNA: TGTGCCACCAGTGATTGGTTGGGCGGGAGTGATCCAGATACGCAGTATTTT. It codes for CATSDWLGGSDPDTQYF.

This chain uses TRBV28 with TRBJ1-2; D is unresolved. CDR1 and CDR2 from the germline V gene are MDHEN and SYDVKM. This CDR3 region has 15 residues. V gave up 2 bases and J gave up 8 bases, with 18 bases separating them. CDR3 loop: CASSLRGLDIVGYTF. In DNA, the CDR3 is TGTGCCAGCAGTTTAAGAGGGTTGGATATTGTAGGCTACACCTTC.

The chain has TRBV30 and TRBJ2-5, with 8 positions matching TRBD2. Germline loops: CDR1 GTSNPN, CDR2 SVGIG (reference sequence). Losses at the gene ends were 5 bases for V and 2 bases for J; bases not matched to a gene: 7. The CDR3 is 14 amino acids. The DNA of the CDR3 is TGTGCCTGGTCCCGGACTAGCCCTCAAGAGACCCAGTACTTC. Translated, it gives CAWSRTSPQETQYF.

This chain joins TRBV11-2 and TRBJ1-2; possible D gene TRBD1, 6 bases. V was shortened by 3 bases and J by 4 bases, with 12 bases between the two germline ends. CDR1 and CDR2 from the germline V gene are SGHAT and FQNNGV. This CDR3 has 14 residues. In DNA, the CDR3 is TGTGCCAGCAGCTTGGGGGGGCAGAGCTATGGCTACACCTTC. Its translation is CASSLGGQSYGYTF.

The genes are TRBV18 and TRBJ1-6; TRBD1 matches 8 bases. The CDR3 is 18 residues long. Looked up from germline, CDR1 is KGHSH and CDR2 is LQKENI. Unmatched junction bases numbered 5, after V lost 1 base and J lost 0 bases. CDR3 residues: CASSPRQGASSYNSPLHF. CDR3 bases: TGTGCCAGCTCACCACGGCAGGGGGCCTCCTCCTATAATTCACCCCTCCACTTT.

The CDR3 DNA reads TGTGCCAGCAGCTCCTACCCTAGCGGGGATTACAATGAGCAGTTCTTC. Residues: CASSSYPSGDYNEQFF. The rearrangement links TRBV7-2 to TRBJ2-1, with TRBD2 matching over 9 bases. V lost 4 bases to trimming and J lost 4 bases; unmatched junction nucleotides: 8. Germline CDR1 SGHTA, CDR2 FQGNSA. The CDR3 extends over 16 amino acids.

The V gene is TRBV2, the J gene TRBJ2-4, with D tentatively TRBD1 (5 bases). Between the trimmed V and J ends, which lost 7 bases and 7 bases, there was a span of 11 bases. The CDR3 loop spans 12 amino acids. Germline CDR1 SNHLY, CDR2 FYNNEI. The CDR3 region is CASKQGANIQYF. In DNA form, the CDR3 reads TGTGCCAGCAAGCAGGGCGCGAACATTCAGTACTTC.

This chain joins TRBV2 and TRBJ1-5, with D possibly TRBD1 on 5 matching bases. The V end lost 2 bases, the J end lost 0 bases, and 8 bases lay between the germline ends. The CDR3 contains 15 residues. The V gene's germline CDR1 is SNHLY and CDR2 FYNNEI. DNA for the CDR3: TGTGCCAGCAGTGAACTCAGGGATAGCAATCAGCCCCAGCATTTT. Amino acids: CASSELRDSNQPQHF.

This chain's CDR3 is CASSLLLAGGSYEQYF. In nucleotides, the CDR3 is TGTGCCAGCAGTTTATTACTAGCGGGAGGGTCCTACGAGCAGTACTTC. The gene calls are TRBV27 and TRBJ2-7; 13 positions agree with TRBD2. The germline V gene has CDR1 MNHEY and CDR2 SMNVEV (reference sequence). J was trimmed by 1 base and V by 1 base; bases with no gene match: 1. The CDR3 has 16 residues.